These 20 T cell receptor beta chains share one sample of origin, sequenced in a study of blood T cell repertoires in COVID-19. The data were produced by immunoSEQ multiplex PCR, yet TCRdb's version contains in-frame clones alone and is incomplete. The repertoire holds 95,000 to 130,000 clones, with approximately 80% as singletons. Source material: peripheral blood. The receptors derive from a man in his 70s with active or convalescent COVID-19.

This chain connects TRBV29-1 to TRBJ1-1, with D uncertain. The germline gives CDR1 SQVTM, CDR2 ANQGSEA. Between the trimmed V and J ends, which lost 2 bases and 1 base, there was a span of 8 bases. This CDR3 is built from 13 residues. Here the CDR3 DNA reads TGCAGCGTTGAATTGGTCGGGAACACTGAAGCTTTCTTT. Translated, it gives CSVELVGNTEAFF.

The chain couples TRBV19 to TRBJ2-5, with 8 bases matching TRBD2. This CDR3 has 15 amino acids. V dropped 5 bases and J dropped 2; count of bases not matched to a gene: 7. Per germline, CDR1 LNHDA and CDR2 SQIVND (reference sequence). CDR3 nucleotides: TGTGCCAGTAGTTCCAGCGGGGGAACGCAAGAGACCCAGTACTTC. Translating it yields CASSSSGGTQETQYF. The entire variable domain, with the rest obtained from reference TRBV19 and TRBJ2-5, is as follows: DGGITQSPKYLFRKEGQNVTLSCEQNLNHDAMYWYRQDPGQGLRLIYYSQIVNDFQKGDIAEGYSVSREKKESFPLTVTSAQKNPTAFYLCASSSSGGTQETQYFGPGTRLLVL.

This sequence joins TRBV19 and TRBJ2-1, with TRBD1 as a possible D gene (5 bases). Trimming cost V 5 bases and J 2 bases, with 13 bases left between them. This CDR3 has 15 residues. Germline CDR1 and CDR2: LNHDA and SQIVND (reference sequence). Written as DNA, the CDR3 is TGTGCCAGTAGTGATGCAGGGTTCACCTACAATGAGCAGTTCTTC. Its protein is CASSDAGFTYNEQFF. The full variable domain, in which reference TRBV19 and TRBJ2-1 provide the parts outside the CDR3, is DGGITQSPKYLFRKEGQNVTLSCEQNLNHDAMYWYRQDPGQGLRLIYYSQIVNDFQKGDIAEGYSVSREKKESFPLTVTSAQKNPTAFYLCASSDAGFTYNEQFFGPGTRLTVL.

This clone was seen a few times. The rearrangement joins TRBV29-1 to TRBJ2-7; tentatively, D is TRBD1 (5 bases). From germline, CDR1 is SQVTM and CDR2 ANQGSEA. V lost 7 bases to trimming and J lost 4 bases, with 11 bases between them. The CDR3 contains 11 residues. CDR3 DNA: TGCAGCGCTGGGGCGAGGTACGAGCAGTACTTC. This sequence encodes CSAGARYEQYF.

CDR3 in amino acids: CASSKGTGLSSGNTIYF. The CDR3 nucleotides are TGCGCCAGCAGCAAGGGGACAGGGTTGAGCTCTGGAAACACCATATATTTT. The rearrangement uses TRBV5-1 and TRBJ1-3, with 9 positions matching TRBD1. Germline lookup yields CDR1 SGHRS and CDR2 YFSETQ. This CDR3 spans 17 amino acids. Unmatched junction bases numbered 8, after V lost 4 bases and J lost 0 bases.

V and J are TRBV7-9 and TRBJ1-1; 9 nucleotides agree with TRBD1. This CDR3 is 13 amino acids long. Germline lookup yields CDR1 SEHNR and CDR2 FQNEAQ (reference sequence). V dropped 5 bases and J dropped 11; count of bases not matched to a gene: 9. CDR3 bases: TGTGCCAGCAGCCCCGGGACAGGGAGGATCGCTTTCTTT. Its translation is CASSPGTGRIAFF. The variable domain in full, with the rest retrieved from reference TRBV7-9 and TRBJ1-1, is DTGVSQNPRHKITKRGQNVTFRCDPISEHNRLYWYRQTLGQGPEFLTYFQNEAQLEKSRLLSDRFSAERPKGSFSTLEIQRTEQGDSAMYLCASSPGTGRIAFFGQGTRLTVV.

The rearrangement links TRBV19 to TRBJ1-2, with a tentative D call TRBD1 (5 bases). Germline CDR1 and CDR2: LNHDA and SQIVND (reference sequence). Trimming removed 4 bases at V and 4 bases at J, with 19 bases between. The CDR3 spans 16 residues. The CDR3 DNA sequence: TGTGCCAGTAGTAGGGAGGGGACGGCAACTGGCTATGGCTACACCTTC. The encoded protein is CASSREGTATGYGYTF.

The chain links TRBV28 to TRBJ1-3; weak D call: TRBD1 (6 bases). Trimming removed 3 bases at V and 4 bases at J, with 13 bases between. Germline values: CDR1 MDHEN, CDR2 SYDVKM. The CDR3 totals 15 residues. The CDR3 DNA reads TGTGCCAGCAGTTTGAGGTCAGGGGCCGGAAACACCATATATTTT. Protein sequence: CASSLRSGAGNTIYF.

The chain is built from TRBV18 and TRBJ1-1, with a weak D call TRBD1 (5 bases). V gave up 4 bases and J gave up 4 bases, with 10 bases separating them. This CDR3 is 13 amino acids long. CDR1 KGHSH and CDR2 LQKENI come from the germline V gene. The CDR3, as DNA: TGTGCCAGCTCACTGACAGAAGGCACTGAAGCTTTCTTT. Amino acid sequence: CASSLTEGTEAFF.

V gene TRBV10-3 combines with J gene TRBJ1-1; 8 positions agree with TRBD1. Trimming took 6 bases from V and 5 from J; bases not matched to a gene: 11. Germline V gives CDR1 ENHRY, CDR2 SYGVKD. This CDR3 is built from 15 residues. This CDR3 reads CAIRNLDRGRTEAFF. The CDR3 DNA reads TGTGCCATCAGAAACCTCGACAGGGGCCGAACTGAAGCTTTCTTT.

CDR3 DNA: TGTGCCAGCAGTCACCCCGGGACTAGCGGAGGCGGAGCAGATACGCAGTATTTT. This gives the protein CASSHPGTSGGGADTQYF. The chain carries TRBV6-2 or TRBV6-3 and TRBJ2-3; 11 bases agree with TRBD2. Germline V gene data show CDR1 as MNHEY and CDR2 as SVGEGT. CDR3 length equals 18 residues. V was clipped by 5 bases and J by 4 bases; unmatched bases: 14.

The chain joins TRBV11-3 to TRBJ2-1; a weak D match, TRBD2 (7 bases). V lost 4 bases and J 6 bases, leaving 13 bases between the germline ends. CDR3 size: 14 residues. CDR1 is SGHNT, CDR2 YENEEA, per germline. The CDR3 is CASSWGGPRNEQFF. The CDR3 DNA follows: TGTGCCAGCAGCTGGGGGGGGCCCCGCAATGAGCAGTTCTTC.

The chain uses TRBV7-2 and TRBJ1-1; D might be TRBD1 (6 bases). The CDR3 runs to 13 residues. Germline CDR1 is SGHTA and CDR2 is FQGNSA. The V end lost 6 bases, the J end lost 6 bases, and 14 bases lay between the germline ends. CDR3 coding DNA: TGTGCCAGCAGTCACCGGGACAAACCTGAAGCTTTCTTT. Residues: CASSHRDKPEAFF.

J is TRBJ2-7 and V is TRBV6-1, with D perhaps matching TRBD1 (5 bases). The CDR3 is 15 amino acids. V was trimmed by 2 bases and J by 2 bases, leaving 13 bases between them. Germline lookup yields CDR1 MNHNS and CDR2 SASEGT. The CDR3 loop is CASSEYAGITYEQYF. DNA of the CDR3: TGTGCCAGCAGTGAATATGCAGGGATCACCTACGAGCAGTACTTC.

The rearrangement links TRBV18 to TRBJ1-4; the match to TRBD1 covers 9 bases. Germline-derived CDR1 and CDR2 are KGHSH and LQKENI. The length of the CDR3 is 15 residues. J gave up 8 bases and V 3 bases, and 7 bases lay outside the gene matches. The CDR3 spells CASSPRRTGEEKLFF. In DNA form, the CDR3 reads TGTGCCAGCTCACCTAGACGGACAGGGGAAGAAAAACTGTTTTTT.

The CDR3 here is CASRYRDRSSYEQYF. CDR3 DNA: TGTGCCAGCAGATACCGGGACAGGAGCTCCTACGAGCAGTACTTC. The chain carries TRBV27 and TRBJ2-7; the match to TRBD1 covers 8 bases. This CDR3 has 15 residues. Germline-derived CDR1 and CDR2 are MNHEY and SMNVEV (reference sequence). V dropped 6 bases and J dropped 0; count of bases not matched to a gene: 7.

The chain couples TRBV19 to TRBJ1-2; possibly TRBD1 for D (6 bases). Germline-derived CDR1 and CDR2 are LNHDA and SQIVND (reference sequence). V gave up 0 bases and J gave up 4 bases, with 6 bases separating them. This CDR3 has 13 amino acids. The CDR3: CASSIDRGYGYTF. CDR3 nucleotide sequence: TGTGCCAGTAGTATAGACAGGGGCTATGGCTACACCTTC.

CDR3 sequence reads: CASSLNGQGAETQYF. The DNA of the CDR3 is TGTGCCAGCAGTTTAAATGGGCAGGGGGCAGAGACCCAGTACTTC. The V call is TRBV28, the J call TRBJ2-5; 8 bases are shared with TRBD1. Germline CDR1 reads MDHEN; CDR2 reads SYDVKM. V lost 2 bases, J lost 4 bases, and 6 bases stayed unmatched. The CDR3 runs to 15 residues.

The V call is TRBV2, the J call TRBJ1-5; D possibly corresponds to TRBD1 (6 bases). The CDR3 sequence is 14 residues long. Germline-derived CDR1 and CDR2 are SNHLY and FYNNEI. Deletions cut 7 bases from V and 1 base from J, with 11 bases between. The CDR3 loop is CASNGGRSNQPQHF. The DNA for the CDR3 is TGTGCCAGCAACGGGGGGCGAAGCAATCAGCCCCAGCATTTT.

The CDR3, as DNA: TGTGCCAGCAGCGTAGCAGGGTACACTGAAGCTTTCTTT. Translation gives CASSVAGYTEAFF. The rearrangement links TRBV9 to TRBJ1-1; D is possibly TRBD1 (5 bases). The CDR3 extends over 13 amino acids. V lost 0 bases and J 3 bases, leaving 6 bases between the germline ends. Germline V gene data show CDR1 as SGDLS and CDR2 as YYNGEE.